This T cell receptor beta chain derives from a study of cytomegalovirus exposure and HLA in healthy donors. In the PCR, 60 Vbeta and 13 Jbeta primers were used. Data came from immunoSEQ multiplex PCR; TCRdb stores just in-frame clones and leaves some out. The table lists around 21,000 clones, around 77% of them singletons, with roughly 6.8% in the top ten. This clone was seen a handful of times. This CDR3 has 12 residues. Deletions cut 5 bases from V and 5 bases from J, with 9 bases between. Germline CDR1 and CDR2: MNHEY and SVGAGI. The rearrangement joins TRBV6-5 to TRBJ1-1; tentatively, D is TRBD1 (6 bases). The clonotype comes from a man aged 60-69 years in good health and CMV-seronegative. The sample taken for sequencing was PBMCs. CDR3 region: CASSQQGTEAFF. For the CDR3, the DNA is TGTGCCAGCAGTCAACAGGGTACTGAAGCTTTCTTT.